The TCR beta chain under discussion was sequenced for a study of cytomegalovirus exposure and HLA in healthy donors. Study information: Among the roughly 400 genotyped donors, more than 70% were placed in the Caucasian-associated ancestry cluster.

Comment on this clone: No antigen is known for it.

Vbeta (60) and Jbeta (13) primers were used in the PCR. Produced via immunoSEQ multiplex PCR; TCRdb's table is partial and in-frame only. The top ten clones hold around 10% of a sample with some 52,000 clones, 72% of them seen once. J gave up 7 bases and V 8 bases, and 9 bases lay outside the gene matches. The CDR3 runs 14 residues. CDR1 is SGHRS, CDR2 YFSETQ, per germline. Findings and limits, study-wide: Per a later analysis, about 15,000 TCR beta sequences showed association with HLA alleles at 0.05 false discovery rate.

This TCR derives from a woman between 45 and 60 years old in good health and CMV-seronegative. The chain uses TRBV5-1 and TRBJ1-5; 10 bases are a match to TRBD1. The source material was PBMCs. CDR3 loop: CARSRGTGEQPQHF. CDR3 coding DNA: TGCGCCAGAAGTAGGGGGACAGGGGAGCAGCCCCAGCATTTT. Full variable domain (outside the CDR3, taken from reference TRBV5-1 and TRBJ1-5): KAGVTQTPRYLIKTRGQQVTLSCSPISGHRSVSWYQQTPGQGLQFLFEYFSETQRNKGNFPGRFSGRQFSNSRSEMNVSTLELGDSALYLCARSRGTGEQPQHFGDGTRLSIL.